This TCR beta chain was captured by sequencing in a study of blood T cell repertoires in COVID-19. The wider study: The analysed material was cDNA or gDNA that came from T cells, B-cell-depleted T cells, or PBMCs.

V lost 1 base and J lost 10; bases outside the gene matches: 3. CDR3 size: 14 residues. Germline CDR1 is SGHTA and CDR2 is FQGNSA. Some clones are missing from TCRdb's copy, which holds only in-frame ones; the method was immunoSEQ multiplex PCR. The table lists 150,000 to 200,000 clones, 80% to 90% of them singletons. This TCR derives from a man aged 60 to 69 with acute or convalescent COVID-19. Input material: peripheral blood. The J gene is TRBJ2-1, the V gene TRBV7-2; 11 positions match TRBD2. DNA of the CDR3: TGTGCCAGCAGCTTAGAGCCTAGCGGGAGGGAGCAGTTCTTC. Translating it yields CASSLEPSGREQFF. The full variable domain, with the rest looked up from reference TRBV7-2 and TRBJ2-1, is GAGVSQSPSNKVTEKGKDVELRCDPISGHTALYWYRQSLGQGLEFLIYFQGNSAPDKSGLPSDRFSAERTGGSVSTLTIQRTQQEDSAVYLCASSLEPSGREQFFGPGTRLTVL.